This is a list of T cell receptor beta chains from one sample in a study of T-cell reconstitution after alpha-beta-depleted transplantation in children. Each CDR3 protein is one row after TCRdb ran MiXCR on the PCR reads. The sample lists some 300,000 distinct CDR3 sequences; around 9.1% were seen once. Sequenced here: PBMCs, sampled before TCRalphabeta/CD19-depleted stem cell transplant. Source of these receptors: a boy less than two years old with acute myeloid leukemia, due to receive a stem cell transplant. CDR3s include the opening cysteine and the closing phenylalanine or tryptophan. The D gene is left open where the match is weak. Not all rows give a size; the values are once, few, many and, for expanded clones, a class.

j_call: TRBJ2-7; clone_size: few; d_call: TRBD2; v_call: TRBV7-9; cdr3_nt: TGTGCCAGCAGCTTAATCGGGACTAGCGCCTACGAGCAGTACTTC; cdr3_aa: CASSLIGTSAYEQYF
j_call: TRBJ1-6; clone_size: many; d_call: TRBD1; v_call: TRBV7-2; cdr3_nt: TGTGCCAGCAGCTTTGGACAGGGTAATCAATCACCCCTCCACTTT; cdr3_aa: CASSFGQGNQSPLHF
j_call: TRBJ2-5; clone_size: many; d_call: NA; v_call: TRBV5-1; cdr3_nt: TGCGCCAGCAGCTTGAAGGGGCAAGAGACCCAGTACTTC; cdr3_aa: CASSLKGQETQYF
j_call: TRBJ1-4; clone_size: many; d_call: TRBD1; v_call: TRBV7-2; cdr3_nt: TGTGCCAGCAGCCCGGACAGGGGTGAAAAACTGTTTTTT; cdr3_aa: CASSPDRGEKLFF
j_call: TRBJ2-1; clone_size: many; d_call: NA; v_call: TRBV6-1; cdr3_nt: TGTGCCAGCAACGGGGGTTTGGGATACAATGAGCAGTTCTTC; cdr3_aa: CASNGGLGYNEQFF
j_call: TRBJ2-4; clone_size: many; d_call: TRBD2; v_call: TRBV28; cdr3_nt: TGTGCCAGCAGTTTACAGCTAGCGGATAAAAACATTCAGTACTTC; cdr3_aa: CASSLQLADKNIQYF
j_call: TRBJ1-6; clone_size: many; d_call: NA; v_call: TRBV3-1; cdr3_nt: TGTGCCAGCAGCCAAGTTGGAGGTTATAATTCACCCCTCCACTTT; cdr3_aa: CASSQVGGYNSPLHF
j_call: TRBJ2-3; clone_size: many; d_call: TRBD1; v_call: TRBV15; cdr3_nt: TGTGCCACCAGCAGCGGACAGGGCGGTTCAGATACGCAGTATTTT; cdr3_aa: CATSSGQGGSDTQYF
j_call: TRBJ2-3; clone_size: NA; d_call: TRBD2; v_call: TRBV7-3; cdr3_nt: TGTGCCAGCAGCTTAACGAGGACTAGCGGGACCACAGATACGCGGTATTTT; cdr3_aa: CASSLTRTSGTTDTRYF
j_call: TRBJ2-7; clone_size: few; d_call: NA; v_call: TRBV12-3/TRBV12-4; cdr3_nt: TGTGCCTCCAGGGGGGAGACCCACGAGCAGTACTTC; cdr3_aa: CASRGETHEQYF
j_call: TRBJ1-2; clone_size: NA; d_call: NA; v_call: TRBV4-1; cdr3_nt: TGCGCCAGCAGCGCGGGCCCGTTTGTTGATGGCTACACCTTC; cdr3_aa: CASSAGPFVDGYTF
j_call: TRBJ2-7; clone_size: few; d_call: TRBD2; v_call: TRBV20-1; cdr3_nt: TGCAGTGCTAGAGATGAAGCGGGAGACCTGGCCGAGCAGTACTTC; cdr3_aa: CSARDEAGDLAEQYF
j_call: TRBJ2-3; clone_size: NA; d_call: NA; v_call: TRBV5-1; cdr3_nt: TGCGCCAGCAGCCGAAGGGAACTAGCCGCAGATACGCAGTATTTT; cdr3_aa: CASSRRELAADTQYF
j_call: TRBJ2-7; clone_size: NA; d_call: TRBD1; v_call: TRBV28; cdr3_nt: TGTGCCAGCAGACAGACCGGGACAGGGGTAGAGCAGTACTTC; cdr3_aa: CASRQTGTGVEQYF
j_call: TRBJ2-7; clone_size: many; d_call: NA; v_call: TRBV11-2; cdr3_nt: TGTGCCAGCAGCTCGACGACCGGGCCTCCGGGCCACGAGCAGTACTTC; cdr3_aa: CASSSTTGPPGHEQYF
j_call: TRBJ1-5; clone_size: many; d_call: NA; v_call: TRBV28; cdr3_nt: TGTGCCAGCAGTCCCCGGACGGTTATCAATCAGCCACACCTTTATTTT; cdr3_aa: CASSPRTVINQPHLYF
j_call: TRBJ1-1; clone_size: NA; d_call: NA; v_call: TRBV19; cdr3_nt: TGTGCCAGTTCTACTGCTGCGAGCACTGAAGCTTTCTTT; cdr3_aa: CASSTAASTEAFF
j_call: TRBJ2-3; clone_size: many; d_call: TRBD2; v_call: TRBV20-1; cdr3_nt: TGCAGTGCTTCAGGACTAGCGGGAGTTACTAGCACAGATACGCAGTATTTT; cdr3_aa: CSASGLAGVTSTDTQYF
j_call: TRBJ1-6; clone_size: few; d_call: TRBD1; v_call: TRBV10-3; cdr3_nt: TGTGCCATCAGTGACCCACAGGGGAAGATCAATTCACCCCTCCACTTT; cdr3_aa: CAISDPQGKINSPLHF